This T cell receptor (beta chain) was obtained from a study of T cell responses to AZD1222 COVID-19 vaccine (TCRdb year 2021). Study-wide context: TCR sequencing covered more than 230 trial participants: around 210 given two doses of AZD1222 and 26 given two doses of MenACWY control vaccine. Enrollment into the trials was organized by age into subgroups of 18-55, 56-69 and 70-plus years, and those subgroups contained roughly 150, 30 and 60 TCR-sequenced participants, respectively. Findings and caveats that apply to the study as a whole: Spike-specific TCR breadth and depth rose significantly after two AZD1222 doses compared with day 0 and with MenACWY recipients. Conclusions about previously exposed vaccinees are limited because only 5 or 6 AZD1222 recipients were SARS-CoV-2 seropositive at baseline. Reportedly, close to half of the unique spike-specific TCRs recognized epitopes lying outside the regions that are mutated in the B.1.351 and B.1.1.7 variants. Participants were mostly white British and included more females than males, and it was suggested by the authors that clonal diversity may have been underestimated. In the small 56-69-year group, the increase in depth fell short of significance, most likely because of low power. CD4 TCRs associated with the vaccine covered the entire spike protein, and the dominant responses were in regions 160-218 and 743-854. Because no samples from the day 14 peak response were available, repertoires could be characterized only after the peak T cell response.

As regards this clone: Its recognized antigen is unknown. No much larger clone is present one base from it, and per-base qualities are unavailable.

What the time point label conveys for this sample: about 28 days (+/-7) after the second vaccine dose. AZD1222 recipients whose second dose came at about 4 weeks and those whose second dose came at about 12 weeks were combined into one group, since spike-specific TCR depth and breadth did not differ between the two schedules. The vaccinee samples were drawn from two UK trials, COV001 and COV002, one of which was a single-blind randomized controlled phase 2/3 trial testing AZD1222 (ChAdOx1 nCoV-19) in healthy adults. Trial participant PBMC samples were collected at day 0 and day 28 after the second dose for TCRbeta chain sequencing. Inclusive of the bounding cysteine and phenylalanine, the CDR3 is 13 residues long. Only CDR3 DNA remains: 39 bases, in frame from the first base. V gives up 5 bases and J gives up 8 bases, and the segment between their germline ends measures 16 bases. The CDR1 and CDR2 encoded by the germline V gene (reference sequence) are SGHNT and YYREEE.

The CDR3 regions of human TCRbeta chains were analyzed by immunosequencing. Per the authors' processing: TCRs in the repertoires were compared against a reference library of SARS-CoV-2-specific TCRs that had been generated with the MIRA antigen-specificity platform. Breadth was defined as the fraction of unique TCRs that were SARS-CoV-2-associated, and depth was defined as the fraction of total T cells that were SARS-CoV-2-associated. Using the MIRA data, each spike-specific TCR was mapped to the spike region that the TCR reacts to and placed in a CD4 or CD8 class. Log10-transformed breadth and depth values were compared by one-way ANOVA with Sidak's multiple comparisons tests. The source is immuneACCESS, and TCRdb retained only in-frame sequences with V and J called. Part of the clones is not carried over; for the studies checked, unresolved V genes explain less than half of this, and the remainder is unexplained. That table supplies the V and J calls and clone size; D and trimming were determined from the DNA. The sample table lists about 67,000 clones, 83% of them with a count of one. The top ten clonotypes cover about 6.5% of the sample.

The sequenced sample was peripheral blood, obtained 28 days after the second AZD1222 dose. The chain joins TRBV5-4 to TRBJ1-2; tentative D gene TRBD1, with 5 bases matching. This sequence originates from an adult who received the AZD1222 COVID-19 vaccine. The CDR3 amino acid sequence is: CASSLRDEGGYTF. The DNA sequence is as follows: TGTGCCAGCAGTCTCCGGGACGAGGGGGGCTACACCTTC.